The rows below give T cell receptor beta chains drawn from one sample of a study of T cells in narcolepsy. TCRdb's copy holds only in-frame clones and misses some; the assay was immunoSEQ multiplex PCR. The sample records under 30,000 clones, over 80% being singletons. The material sequenced was CD45RA- memory CD4+ T cells from PBMCs. These receptors originate from a human donor with narcolepsy. Both conserved end residues are part of each CDR3. Fields, in order: V gene, J gene, clone size, CDR3 protein. Expanded clones get a size class; other rows say once, few or many, or leave the size out.

V: TRBV10-2
J: TRBJ1-2
size: .
CDR3: CASSPGTGGGGYTF

V: TRBV7-3
J: TRBJ2-5
size: once
CDR3: CASSLSVNGAQYF

V: TRBV12-2
J: TRBJ2-3
size: .
CDR3: CASRLVWTGGLDWDTQYF

V: TRBV5-1
J: TRBJ2-3
size: .
CDR3: CASSLRGLSTDTQYF

V: TRBV2
J: TRBJ2-7
size: once
CDR3: CASRVSSYEQYF

V: TRBV7-2
J: TRBJ1-3
size: few
CDR3: CATERWGSGNTIYF

V: TRBV6-5
J: TRBJ1-2
size: .
CDR3: CASSSGTMTNYGYTF

V: TRBV2
J: TRBJ2-3
size: .
CDR3: CASSVEASTDTQYF

V: TRBV30
J: TRBJ1-1
size: .
CDR3: CAWSVGTLAEAFF

V: TRBV5-4
J: TRBJ2-5
size: .
CDR3: CASSNQGTETQYF

V: TRBV5-8
J: TRBJ1-2
size: .
CDR3: CASSLEVGGPSYGYTF

V: TRBV7-6
J: TRBJ2-3
size: .
CDR3: CASSLVGGSTDTQYF

V: TRBV19
J: TRBJ1-6
size: .
CDR3: CATTDRSSYNSPLHF

V: TRBV9
J: TRBJ2-1
size: .
CDR3: CASSATSGGSLEQFF

V: TRBV6-5
J: TRBJ2-7
size: .
CDR3: CASSYGGSEQYF

V: TRBV4-1
J: TRBJ2-7
size: .
CDR3: CASSPAGTLAYEQYF

V: TRBV5-1
J: TRBJ2-1
size: .
CDR3: CASSLDNEQFF

V: TRBV9
J: TRBJ1-4
size: .
CDR3: CASSRGADHNEKLFF

V: TRBV27
J: TRBJ2-7
size: .
CDR3: CASRSGGTRLYEQYF

V: TRBV7-2
J: TRBJ1-5
size: .
CDR3: CASSLASINQPQHF

V: TRBV5-6
J: TRBJ2-5
size: .
CDR3: CASSLGAGAGETQYF

V: TRBV5-1
J: TRBJ1-1
size: .
CDR3: CASSLDPAGGLVTEAFF

V: TRBV7-2
J: TRBJ2-5
size: .
CDR3: CASSWTERETQYF

V: TRBV6-5
J: TRBJ2-2
size: .
CDR3: CASKNRGGTGELFF

V: TRBV9
J: TRBJ2-2
size: .
CDR3: CASSVVSGGLNTGELFF

V: TRBV28
J: TRBJ1-2
size: .
CDR3: CASTTPGSFGYGYTF

V: TRBV29-1
J: TRBJ1-1
size: .
CDR3: CSAMRGTGNTEAFF

V: TRBV5-6
J: TRBJ2-2
size: few
CDR3: CASSFGSVNTGELFF

V: TRBV18
J: TRBJ1-1
size: .
CDR3: CASSPPITATGFF

V: TRBV13
J: TRBJ1-2
size: .
CDR3: CASSLGTANYGYTF

V: TRBV19
J: TRBJ1-1
size: .
CDR3: CASSKGGSNTEAFF

V: TRBV6-1
J: TRBJ2-5
size: once
CDR3: CASSENPGRVETQYF

V: TRBV5-8
J: TRBJ2-3
size: .
CDR3: CASSIIAGGKTDTQYF